The next 6 T cell receptor beta chains were all read from a single sample in a study of shared clonotypes between healthy human individuals. Clones were read by immunoSEQ multiplex PCR, and TCRdb kept only the in-frame ones, dropping some. The repertoire holds about 2 million clones, 95% seen once, with roughly 0.13% in the top ten. Sample: naive CD4+ T cells sorted from blood. This sample's subset: CD45RA+ positively selected. The receptors were sampled from a man younger than 35 in good health.

The chain uses TRBV6-6 and TRBJ2-3; D not certain. With 8 bases removed from V and 4 bases from J, the gap between germline ends came to 10 bases. CDR3 length: 12 amino acids. Germline V gene data show CDR1 as MNHNY and CDR2 as SVGAGI (reference sequence). CDR3 region: CASRLGSDTQYF. The CDR3 region has the DNA TGTGCCAGCCGTCTGGGGTCAGATACGCAGTATTTT.

The CDR3 DNA follows: TGCGCCAGCAGCTTGGAGGGGCAGGTACTCTCCTACAATGAGCAGTTCTTC. It is translated as CASSLEGQVLSYNEQFF. The rearrangement links TRBV5-1 to TRBJ2-1, with D perhaps TRBD1 (5 bases). Trimming stripped 0 bases from V and 0 bases from J, with 13 bases between. This CDR3 region has 17 residues. Germline V gene data show CDR1 as SGHRS and CDR2 as YFSETQ.

The rearrangement uses TRBV18 and TRBJ1-3; D call uncertain. V was clipped by 1 base and J by 9 bases, with 10 bases between them. Germline-derived CDR1 and CDR2 are KGHSH and LQKENI. This CDR3 contains 13 residues. This CDR3 is CASSPQGGSTIYF. In DNA form, the CDR3 reads TGTGCCAGCTCACCACAGGGTGGGTCCACCATATATTTT. Based on the CDR3 plus reference TRBV18 and TRBJ1-3, the full variable domain is NAGVMQNPRHLVRRRGQEARLRCSPMKGHSHVYWYRQLPEEGLKFMVYLQKENIIDESGMPKERFSAEFPKEGPSILRIQQVVRGDSAAYFCASSPQGGSTIYFGEGSWLTVV.

V usage is TRBV7-9 and J usage is TRBJ2-1; either TRBD1 or TRBD2 may fit D (5 bases each). The V end lost 4 bases, the J end lost 1 base, and 17 bases lay between the germline ends. The CDR3 is 17 residues long. CDR1 and CDR2 from the germline V gene are SEHNR and FQNEAQ (reference sequence). The CDR3 is CASSSPLTGRSYNEQFF. The CDR3 region has the DNA TGTGCCAGCAGCTCTCCCTTGACGGGACGATCCTACAATGAGCAGTTCTTC.

This sequence joins TRBV27 and TRBJ1-1, with no clear D. Germline CDR1 MNHEY, CDR2 SMNVEV (reference sequence). This CDR3 is 17 amino acids long. V was cut by 1 base and J by 0 bases, with 15 bases left in between. This chain's CDR3 is CASSLYPAAGMNTEAFF. The CDR3 region has the DNA TGTGCCAGCAGTTTATACCCCGCCGCGGGAATGAACACTGAAGCTTTCTTT.

This clone was counted ten times or more. The chain couples TRBV25-1 to TRBJ1-4; maybe TRBD1 (5 bases). The V gene lost 8 bases and the J gene lost 8 bases, with 9 bases spanning the gap. The CDR3 consists of 11 residues. In germline, CDR1 is MGHDK, CDR2 SYGVNS. CDR3 amino acids: CASAHREKLFF. The CDR3 region has the DNA TGTGCCAGCGCCCACAGGGAAAAACTGTTTTTT.